The rows below give T cell receptor beta chains drawn from one sample of a study of cytomegalovirus exposure and HLA in healthy donors. Produced via immunoSEQ multiplex PCR; TCRdb's table is partial and in-frame only. Here the sample table reports around 36,000 clones. Specimen: PBMCs. All receptors come from a woman in her twenties or thirties in good health and CMV-seropositive. CDR3s include the opening cysteine and the closing phenylalanine or tryptophan. D genes are given only for firm matches.

j_gene: TRBJ1-2; v_gene: TRBV27; d_gene: TRBD1; len: 16; CDR3nt: TGTGCCAGCAGTTTCTCGTCCCGACAGGGCTTCTATGGCTACACCTTC; CDR3aa: CASSFSSRQGFYGYTF
j_gene: TRBJ2-7; v_gene: TRBV6-5; d_gene: TRBD1; len: 14; CDR3nt: TGTGCCAGCAGTTACGGACAGGGAATCTACGAGCAGTACTTC; CDR3aa: CASSYGQGIYEQYF
j_gene: TRBJ1-6; v_gene: TRBV2; d_gene: -; len: 14; CDR3nt: TGTGCCAGCAGGGTGGGGCAGTGGAATTCACCCCTCCACTTT; CDR3aa: CASRVGQWNSPLHF
j_gene: TRBJ1-1; v_gene: TRBV6-7; d_gene: -; len: 15; CDR3nt: TGTGCCAGCAGCTACTCGATGTCGGTTCACACTGAAGCTTTCTTT; CDR3aa: CASSYSMSVHTEAFF
j_gene: TRBJ2-1; v_gene: TRBV5-1; d_gene: -; len: 15; CDR3nt: TGCGCCAGCAGCGGGTATCGGACAGTCTACAATGAGCAGTTCTTC; CDR3aa: CASSGYRTVYNEQFF
j_gene: TRBJ1-6; v_gene: TRBV11-3; d_gene: -; len: 13; CDR3nt: TGTGCCAGCAGCTTAGGGGGGGGTTCACCCCTCCACTTT; CDR3aa: CASSLGGGSPLHF
j_gene: TRBJ1-3; v_gene: TRBV15; d_gene: -; len: 14; CDR3nt: TGTGCCACCAGCAGGCAGGGAGGACCCAACACCATATATTTT; CDR3aa: CATSRQGGPNTIYF
j_gene: TRBJ2-7; v_gene: TRBV5-1; d_gene: TRBD2; len: 15; CDR3nt: TGCGCCAGCAGCTTAACCGGGACTAGCTACTACGAGCAGTACTTC; CDR3aa: CASSLTGTSYYEQYF
j_gene: TRBJ2-7; v_gene: TRBV29-1; d_gene: -; len: 15; CDR3nt: TGCAGCGTTGAGTCCGGGGTTAATAGGGCCTACGAGCAGTACTTC; CDR3aa: CSVESGVNRAYEQYF
j_gene: TRBJ2-1; v_gene: TRBV25-1; d_gene: TRBD2; len: 15; CDR3nt: TGTGCCAGCACGTCAGCGGGGTTCGCCTACAATGAGCAGTTCTTC; CDR3aa: CASTSAGFAYNEQFF
j_gene: TRBJ2-1; v_gene: TRBV25-1; d_gene: -; len: 16; CDR3nt: TGTGCCAGCAGCCCAGGAACAGGGACAACCTACAATGAGCAGTTCTTC; CDR3aa: CASSPGTGTTYNEQFF
j_gene: TRBJ1-1; v_gene: TRBV30; d_gene: -; len: 11; CDR3nt: TGTGCCTGGAGTGTAAGGAGGGAAGCTTTCTTT; CDR3aa: CAWSVRREAFF
j_gene: TRBJ2-7; v_gene: TRBV7-9; d_gene: -; len: 13; CDR3nt: TGTGCCAGCAGCTTAAGGGGAACCTACGAGCAGTACTTC; CDR3aa: CASSLRGTYEQYF
j_gene: TRBJ1-6; v_gene: TRBV10-3; d_gene: -; len: 13; CDR3nt: TGTGCCATCAGTGAAGGAGAAAATTCACCCCTCCACTTT; CDR3aa: CAISEGENSPLHF
j_gene: TRBJ1-1; v_gene: TRBV4-1; d_gene: -; len: 14; CDR3nt: TGCGCCAGCAGCCAAGAGGGGGGTTTTCGTGAAGCTTTCTTT; CDR3aa: CASSQEGGFREAFF
j_gene: TRBJ1-4; v_gene: TRBV28; d_gene: -; len: 17; CDR3nt: TGTGCCAGATCGCGACCCTCAGAACAGGGACGGGAAGAAAAACTGTTTTTT; CDR3aa: CARSRPSEQGREEKLFF
j_gene: TRBJ1-2; v_gene: TRBV7-9; d_gene: TRBD1; len: 16; CDR3nt: TGTGCCAGCAGCTTAGTCTCAGGGGGGCGGCTCGATGGCTACACCTTC; CDR3aa: CASSLVSGGRLDGYTF
j_gene: TRBJ2-1; v_gene: TRBV5-6; d_gene: TRBD1; len: 17; CDR3nt: TGTGCCAGCAGGGGGCAGCTTTTGGACAGGGACTACAATGAGCAGTTCTTC; CDR3aa: CASRGQLLDRDYNEQFF
j_gene: TRBJ1-1; v_gene: TRBV5-4; d_gene: TRBD1; len: 15; CDR3nt: TGTGCCAGCAGCTTCTGGGGACAGCAGAACACTGAAGCTTTCTTT; CDR3aa: CASSFWGQQNTEAFF
j_gene: TRBJ2-1; v_gene: TRBV19; d_gene: -; len: 14; CDR3nt: TGTGCCAGTAGTACCGACAGGCCCTACAATGAGCAGTTCTTC; CDR3aa: CASSTDRPYNEQFF
j_gene: TRBJ2-7; v_gene: TRBV5-1; d_gene: TRBD1; len: 15; CDR3nt: TGCGCCAGCAGCTTGGTTGGACAGGGGGCATACGAGCAGTACTTC; CDR3aa: CASSLVGQGAYEQYF
j_gene: TRBJ2-7; v_gene: TRBV7-9; d_gene: -; len: 17; CDR3nt: TGTGCCAGCAGCTTAGAGGTGTTCAGGTCCGAGGGCTACGAGCAGTACTTC; CDR3aa: CASSLEVFRSEGYEQYF
j_gene: TRBJ2-2; v_gene: TRBV11-2; d_gene: TRBD1; len: 17; CDR3nt: TGTGCCAGCAGCTTAGGTCCAACAGGGGGTAACACCGGGGAGCTGTTTTTT; CDR3aa: CASSLGPTGGNTGELFF
j_gene: TRBJ2-3; v_gene: TRBV5-4; d_gene: -; len: 14; CDR3nt: TGTGCCAGCAGCTTTTGGGGGGGCACAGATACGCAGTATTTT; CDR3aa: CASSFWGGTDTQYF
j_gene: TRBJ1-6; v_gene: TRBV4-2; d_gene: TRBD1; len: 17; CDR3nt: TGTGCCAGCAGCCCCGGTGCGGGACAGGATCGCAATTCACCCCTCCACTTT; CDR3aa: CASSPGAGQDRNSPLHF
j_gene: TRBJ2-7; v_gene: TRBV30; d_gene: -; len: 12; CDR3nt: TGTGCCTGGTCTGCGGGGCCAACCGGGCAGTACTTC; CDR3aa: CAWSAGPTGQYF
j_gene: TRBJ1-2; v_gene: TRBV11-2; d_gene: -; len: 13; CDR3nt: TGTGCCAGCAGCCCCGACAGCAACTATGGCTACACCTTC; CDR3aa: CASSPDSNYGYTF
j_gene: TRBJ1-5; v_gene: TRBV28; d_gene: -; len: 15; CDR3nt: TGTGCCAGCAGTTTACCGGACAGTACGTCTCAGCCCCAGCATTTT; CDR3aa: CASSLPDSTSQPQHF
j_gene: TRBJ1-4; v_gene: TRBV28; d_gene: -; len: 15; CDR3nt: TGTGCCAGCAGGGGCGCAGGGGTCGGTAATGAAAAACTGTTTTTT; CDR3aa: CASRGAGVGNEKLFF